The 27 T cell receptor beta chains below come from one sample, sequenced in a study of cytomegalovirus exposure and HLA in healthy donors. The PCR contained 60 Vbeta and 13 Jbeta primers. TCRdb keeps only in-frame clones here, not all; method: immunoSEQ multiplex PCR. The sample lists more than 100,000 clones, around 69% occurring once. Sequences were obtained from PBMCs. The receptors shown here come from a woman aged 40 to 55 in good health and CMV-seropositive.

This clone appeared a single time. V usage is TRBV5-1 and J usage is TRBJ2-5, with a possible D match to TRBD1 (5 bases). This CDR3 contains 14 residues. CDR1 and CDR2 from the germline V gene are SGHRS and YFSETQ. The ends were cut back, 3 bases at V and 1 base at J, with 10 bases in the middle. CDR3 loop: CASSSGHIQETQYF. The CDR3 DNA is TGCGCCAGCAGCTCCGGACACATCCAAGAGACCCAGTACTTC.

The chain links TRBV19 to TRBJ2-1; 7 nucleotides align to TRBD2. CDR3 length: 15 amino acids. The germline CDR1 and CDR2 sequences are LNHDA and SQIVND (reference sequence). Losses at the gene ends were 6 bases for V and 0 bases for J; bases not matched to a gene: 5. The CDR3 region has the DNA TGTGCCAGTAGCCTAGCGGAAAGCTCCTACAATGAGCAGTTCTTC. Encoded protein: CASSLAESSYNEQFF.

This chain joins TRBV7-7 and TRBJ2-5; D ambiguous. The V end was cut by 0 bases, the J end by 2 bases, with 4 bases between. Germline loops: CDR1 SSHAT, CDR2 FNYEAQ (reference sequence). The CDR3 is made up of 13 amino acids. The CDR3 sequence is CASSLARQETQYF. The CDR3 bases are TGTGCCAGCAGCTTAGCTCGTCAAGAGACCCAGTACTTC.

CDR3 bases: TGTGCCAGCATGGAGGGGTTCGAGCAGTACTTC. It encodes CASMEGFEQYF. The genes are TRBV6-1 and TRBJ2-7; TRBD2 is a possible D gene (6 bases). V lost 7 bases and J 6 bases, leaving 10 bases between the germline ends. The CDR3 is made up of 11 amino acids. Germline CDR1 reads MNHNS; CDR2 reads SASEGT.

CDR3 protein: CASSFSNRVGNTEAFF. The CDR3 DNA reads as TGTGCCAGCTCGTTTTCGAACAGGGTGGGGAACACTGAAGCTTTCTTT. The genes are TRBV18 and TRBJ1-1, with a possible D match to TRBD1 (6 bases). The germline V gene has CDR1 KGHSH and CDR2 LQKENI. The V end lost 6 bases, the J end lost 1 base, and 18 bases lay between the germline ends. This CDR3 has 16 residues.

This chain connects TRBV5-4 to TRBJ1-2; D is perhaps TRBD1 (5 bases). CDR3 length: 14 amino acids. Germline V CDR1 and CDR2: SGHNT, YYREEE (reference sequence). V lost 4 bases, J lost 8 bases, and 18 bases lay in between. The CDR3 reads CASSPLIRVGGYTF. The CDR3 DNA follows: TGTGCCAGCAGCCCCCTAATCAGGGTCGGGGGCTACACCTTC. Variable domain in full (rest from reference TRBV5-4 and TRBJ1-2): ETGVTQSPTHLIKTRGQQVTLRCSSQSGHNTVSWYQQALGQGPQFIFQYYREEENGRGNFPPRFSGLQFPNYSSELNVNALELDDSALYLCASSPLIRVGGYTFGSGTRLTVV.

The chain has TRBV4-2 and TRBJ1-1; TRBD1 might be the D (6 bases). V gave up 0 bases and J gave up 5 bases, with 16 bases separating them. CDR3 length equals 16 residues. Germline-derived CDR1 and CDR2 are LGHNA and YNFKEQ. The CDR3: CASSQDGGGAGTEAFF. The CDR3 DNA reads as TGTGCCAGCAGCCAAGATGGCGGGGGCGCGGGGACTGAAGCTTTCTTT.

For the CDR3, the DNA is TGCGCCAGCAGCCATCCTCCGGGACTGACTAATGAAAAACTGTTTTTT. As protein: CASSHPPGLTNEKLFF. This chain connects TRBV4-3 to TRBJ1-4; a weak D match, TRBD1 (5 bases). V was trimmed by 3 bases and J by 2 bases, leaving 13 bases between them. This CDR3 has 16 amino acids. Germline CDR1 and CDR2: LGHNA and YSLEER.

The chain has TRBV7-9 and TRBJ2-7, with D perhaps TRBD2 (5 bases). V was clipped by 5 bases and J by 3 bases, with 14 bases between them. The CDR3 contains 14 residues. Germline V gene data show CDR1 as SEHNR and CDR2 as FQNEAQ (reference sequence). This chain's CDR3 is CASSPRGQSYEQYF. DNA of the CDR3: TGTGCCAGCAGCCCTCGGGGTCAAAGCTACGAGCAGTACTTC.

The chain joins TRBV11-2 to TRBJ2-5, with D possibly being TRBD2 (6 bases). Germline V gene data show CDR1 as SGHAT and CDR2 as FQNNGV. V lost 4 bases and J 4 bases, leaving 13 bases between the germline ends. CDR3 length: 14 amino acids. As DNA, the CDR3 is TGTGCCAGCAGCTGGGCGGGAACCCCAGAGACCCAGTACTTC. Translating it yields CASSWAGTPETQYF.

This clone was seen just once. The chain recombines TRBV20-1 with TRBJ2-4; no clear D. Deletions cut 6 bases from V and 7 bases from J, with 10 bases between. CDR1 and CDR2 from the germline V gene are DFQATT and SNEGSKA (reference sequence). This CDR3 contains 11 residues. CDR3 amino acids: CSAPLMNIQYF. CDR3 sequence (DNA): TGCAGTGCCCCTCTAATGAACATTCAGTACTTC.

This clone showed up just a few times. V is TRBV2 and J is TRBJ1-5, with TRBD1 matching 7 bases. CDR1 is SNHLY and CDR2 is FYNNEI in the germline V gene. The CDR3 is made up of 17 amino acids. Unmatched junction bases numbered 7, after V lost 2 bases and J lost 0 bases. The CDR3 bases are TGTGCCAGCAGTGAAAGGGACAGTAAATATAGCAATCAGCCCCAGCATTTT. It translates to CASSERDSKYSNQPQHF.

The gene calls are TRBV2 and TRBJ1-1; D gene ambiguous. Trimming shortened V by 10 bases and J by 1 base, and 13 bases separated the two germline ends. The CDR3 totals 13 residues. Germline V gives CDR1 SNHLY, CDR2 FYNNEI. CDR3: CANELEENTEAFF. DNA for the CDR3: TGTGCCAACGAGCTGGAGGAGAACACTGAAGCTTTCTTT.

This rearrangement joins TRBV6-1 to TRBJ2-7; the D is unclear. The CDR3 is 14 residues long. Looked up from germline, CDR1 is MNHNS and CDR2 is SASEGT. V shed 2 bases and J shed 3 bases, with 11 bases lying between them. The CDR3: CASSELSQSYEQYF. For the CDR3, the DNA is TGTGCCAGCAGTGAATTATCACAGAGCTACGAGCAGTACTTC.

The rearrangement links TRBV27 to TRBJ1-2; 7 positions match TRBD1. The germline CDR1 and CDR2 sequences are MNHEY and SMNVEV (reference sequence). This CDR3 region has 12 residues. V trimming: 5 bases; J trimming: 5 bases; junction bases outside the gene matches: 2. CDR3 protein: CASSPQGYGYTF. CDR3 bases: TGTGCCAGCAGTCCACAGGGGTATGGCTACACCTTC.

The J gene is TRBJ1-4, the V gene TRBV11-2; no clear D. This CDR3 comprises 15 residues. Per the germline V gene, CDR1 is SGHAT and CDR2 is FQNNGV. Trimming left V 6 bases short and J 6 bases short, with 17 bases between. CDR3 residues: CASSTKPQRDEKLFF. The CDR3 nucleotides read TGTGCCAGCAGTACGAAACCTCAACGGGATGAAAAACTGTTTTTT.

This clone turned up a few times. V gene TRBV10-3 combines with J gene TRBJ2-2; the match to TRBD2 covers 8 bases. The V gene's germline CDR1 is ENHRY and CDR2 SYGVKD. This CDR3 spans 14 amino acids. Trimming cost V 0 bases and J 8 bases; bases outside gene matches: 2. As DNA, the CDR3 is TGTGCCATCAGTGAGTCGCGGGGGGAAGGGGAGCTGTTTTTT. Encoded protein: CAISESRGEGELFF.

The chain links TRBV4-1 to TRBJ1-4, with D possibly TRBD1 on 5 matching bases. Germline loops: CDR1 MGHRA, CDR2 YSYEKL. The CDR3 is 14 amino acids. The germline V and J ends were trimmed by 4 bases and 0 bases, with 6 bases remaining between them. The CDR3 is CASSPGATNEKLFF. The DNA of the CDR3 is TGCGCCAGCAGCCCGGGGGCAACTAATGAAAAACTGTTTTTT.

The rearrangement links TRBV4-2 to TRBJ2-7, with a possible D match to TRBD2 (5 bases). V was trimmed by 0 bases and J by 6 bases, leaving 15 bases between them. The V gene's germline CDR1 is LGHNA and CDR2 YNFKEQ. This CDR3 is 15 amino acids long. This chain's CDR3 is CASSQELGVTLEQYF. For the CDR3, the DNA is TGTGCCAGCAGCCAAGAATTGGGAGTCACCCTCGAGCAGTACTTC.

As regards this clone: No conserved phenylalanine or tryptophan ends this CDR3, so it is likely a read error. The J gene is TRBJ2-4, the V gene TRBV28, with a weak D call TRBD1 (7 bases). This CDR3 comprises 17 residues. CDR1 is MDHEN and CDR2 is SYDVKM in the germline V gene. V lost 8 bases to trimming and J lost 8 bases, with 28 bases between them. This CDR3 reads CASRNIGSGGPGDIQYV. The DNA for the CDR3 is TGTGCCAGCCGCAATATAGGTTCAGGGGGACCGGGGGACATTCAGTACGTC.

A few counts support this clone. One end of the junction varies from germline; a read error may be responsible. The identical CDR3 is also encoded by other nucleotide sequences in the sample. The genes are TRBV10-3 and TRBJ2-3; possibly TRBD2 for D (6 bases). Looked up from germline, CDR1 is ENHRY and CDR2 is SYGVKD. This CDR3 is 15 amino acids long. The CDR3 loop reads CAISEWRGGTDTQYF. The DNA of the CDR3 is TGTGCCATCAGTGAGTGGCGGGGAGGCACGGATACGCAGTATTTT.

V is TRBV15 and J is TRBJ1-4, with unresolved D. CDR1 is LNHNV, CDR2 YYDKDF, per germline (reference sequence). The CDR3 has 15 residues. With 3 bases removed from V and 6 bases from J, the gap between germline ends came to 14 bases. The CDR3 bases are TGTGCCACCAGCAGCCAGACATCTCCCGATGAAAAACTGTTTTTT. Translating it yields CATSSQTSPDEKLFF.

The CDR3, as DNA: TGCAGCGTTGAAGACGGCAGGGTCAGGGAAAAACTGTTTTTT. Residues: CSVEDGRVREKLFF. J is TRBJ1-4 and V is TRBV29-1, with D possibly matching TRBD1 (5 bases). CDR1 is SQVTM and CDR2 is ANQGSEA in the germline V gene. Trimming stripped 0 bases from V and 8 bases from J, with 13 bases between. This CDR3 comprises 14 residues.

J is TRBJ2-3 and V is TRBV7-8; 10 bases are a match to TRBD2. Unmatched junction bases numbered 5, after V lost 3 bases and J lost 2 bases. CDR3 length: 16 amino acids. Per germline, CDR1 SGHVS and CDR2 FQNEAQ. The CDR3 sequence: CASSFRTSGSTDTQYF. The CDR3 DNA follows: TGTGCCAGCAGCTTCCGGACTAGCGGATCCACAGATACGCAGTATTTT.

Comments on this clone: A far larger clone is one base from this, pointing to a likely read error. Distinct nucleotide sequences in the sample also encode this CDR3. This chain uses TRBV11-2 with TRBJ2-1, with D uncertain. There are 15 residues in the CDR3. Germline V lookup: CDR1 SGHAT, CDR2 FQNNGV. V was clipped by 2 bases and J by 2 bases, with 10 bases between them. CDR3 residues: CASSLSRGTYNEQFF. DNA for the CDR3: TGTGCCAGCAGCTTATCGCGCGGAACCTACAATGAGCAGTTCTTC.

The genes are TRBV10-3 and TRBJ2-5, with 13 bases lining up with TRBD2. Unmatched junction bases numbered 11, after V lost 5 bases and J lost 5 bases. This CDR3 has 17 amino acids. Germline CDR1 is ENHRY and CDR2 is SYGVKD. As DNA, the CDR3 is TGTGCCATCAGTATGACTAGCGGGGGGCCCGGTTATGAGACCCAGTACTTC. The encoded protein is CAISMTSGGPGYETQYF.

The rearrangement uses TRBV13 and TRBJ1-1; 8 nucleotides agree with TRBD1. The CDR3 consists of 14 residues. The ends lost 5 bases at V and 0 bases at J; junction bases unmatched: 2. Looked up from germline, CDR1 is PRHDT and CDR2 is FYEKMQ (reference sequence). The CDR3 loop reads CASSRGQVNTEAFF. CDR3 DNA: TGTGCCAGCAGCCGGGGACAGGTGAACACTGAAGCTTTCTTT.